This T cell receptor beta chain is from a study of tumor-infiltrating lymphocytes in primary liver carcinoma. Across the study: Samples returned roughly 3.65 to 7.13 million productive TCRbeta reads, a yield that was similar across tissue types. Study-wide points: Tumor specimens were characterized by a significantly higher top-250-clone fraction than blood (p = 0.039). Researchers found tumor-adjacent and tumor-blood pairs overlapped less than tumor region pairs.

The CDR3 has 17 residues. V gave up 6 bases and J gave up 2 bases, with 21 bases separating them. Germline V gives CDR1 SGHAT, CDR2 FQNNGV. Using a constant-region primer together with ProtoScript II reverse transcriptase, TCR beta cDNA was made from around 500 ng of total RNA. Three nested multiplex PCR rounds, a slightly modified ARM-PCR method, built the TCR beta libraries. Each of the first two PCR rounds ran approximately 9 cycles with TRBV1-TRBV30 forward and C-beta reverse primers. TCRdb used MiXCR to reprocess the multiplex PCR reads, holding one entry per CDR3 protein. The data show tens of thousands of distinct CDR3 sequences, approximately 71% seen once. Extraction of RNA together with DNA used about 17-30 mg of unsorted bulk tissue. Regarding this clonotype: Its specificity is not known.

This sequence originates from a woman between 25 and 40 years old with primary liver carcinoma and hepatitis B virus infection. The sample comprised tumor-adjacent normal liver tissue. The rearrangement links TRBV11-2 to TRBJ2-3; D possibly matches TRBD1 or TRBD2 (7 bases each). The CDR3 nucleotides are TGTGCCAGCAGTCATCGAGGGGGCGGGGGCCTCACAGATACGCAGTATTTT. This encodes CASSHRGGGGLTDTQYF.